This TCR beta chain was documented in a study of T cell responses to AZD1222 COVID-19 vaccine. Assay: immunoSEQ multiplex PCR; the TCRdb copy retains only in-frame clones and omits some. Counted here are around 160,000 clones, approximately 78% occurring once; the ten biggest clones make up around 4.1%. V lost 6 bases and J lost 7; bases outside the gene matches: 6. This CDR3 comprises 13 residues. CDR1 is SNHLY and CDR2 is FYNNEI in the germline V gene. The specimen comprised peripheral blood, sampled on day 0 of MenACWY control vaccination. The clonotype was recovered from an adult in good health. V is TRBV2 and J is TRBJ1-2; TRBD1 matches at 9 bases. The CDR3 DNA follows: TGTGCCAGCAGCACGGGACAGGGTGTTGGCTACACCTTC. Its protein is CASSTGQGVGYTF.